Each of the 20 T cell receptor beta chains below was sequenced from the same sample in a study of cytomegalovirus exposure and HLA in healthy donors. Primers included in the PCR were 60 Vbeta and 13 Jbeta primers. Assay used: immunoSEQ multiplex PCR; TCRdb lists only in-frame clones, some missing. The repertoire holds around 130,000 clones, roughly four fifths seen once, with less than 1.5% in the top ten. Sequences were obtained from PBMCs. The receptor set was obtained from a girl aged 2-10 years in good health and CMV-seronegative.

The rearrangement joins TRBV30 to TRBJ2-7; TRBD2 agrees at 7 bases. The CDR3 totals 15 residues. CDR1 is GTSNPN and CDR2 is SVGIG in the germline V gene (reference sequence). The V gene end was trimmed by 5 bases and the J gene end by 2 bases; junction bases not matched to a gene: 12. CDR3 bases: TGTGCCTGGGCTCATGGGGGGGACGGAGCCTACGAGCAGTACTTC. Protein: CAWAHGGDGAYEQYF.

The chain has TRBV7-9 and TRBJ2-1, with TRBD1 matching over 9 bases. The CDR3 is made up of 14 amino acids. Germline V gene lookup returns CDR1 SEHNR and CDR2 FQNEAQ (reference sequence). The junction had 4 bases not matched to a gene; V was cut back by 3 bases and J by 7 bases. Here the CDR3 reads CASSLTGGGNEQFF. The CDR3 bases are TGTGCCAGCAGCTTGACAGGGGGGGGGAATGAGCAGTTCTTC.

The rearrangement links TRBV5-1 to TRBJ1-1; TRBD1 might be the D (5 bases). Germline V gene sequence: CDR1 SGHRS, CDR2 YFSETQ. V was shortened by 2 bases and J by 0 bases, with 14 bases between the two germline ends. The CDR3 has 16 amino acids. CDR3 amino acids: CASSFTTASMNTEAFF. DNA for the CDR3: TGCGCCAGCAGCTTTACGACAGCCTCAATGAACACTGAAGCTTTCTTT.

Only a few counts were recorded for this clone. The rearrangement uses TRBV30 and TRBJ1-1, with D unclear. The CDR3 has 13 amino acids. Per the germline V gene, CDR1 is GTSNPN and CDR2 is SVGIG (reference sequence). V dropped 0 bases and J dropped 1 base, with 6 bases sitting between them. The CDR3 reads CAWSVTRNTEAFF. CDR3 nucleotide sequence: TGTGCCTGGAGTGTCACACGGAACACTGAAGCTTTCTTT.

The chain links TRBV4-2 to TRBJ2-3, with D perhaps TRBD2 (7 bases). The V end lost 0 bases, the J end lost 2 bases, and 15 bases lay between the germline ends. There are 17 residues in the CDR3. Germline V gives CDR1 LGHNA, CDR2 YNFKEQ. The DNA of the CDR3 is TGTGCCAGCAGCCAAGAAACGCGGGGGCCACACACAGATACGCAGTATTTT. Translated: CASSQETRGPHTDTQYF.

V and J are TRBV11-2 and TRBJ1-4; no reliable D call. The CDR3 totals 14 residues. Germline values: CDR1 SGHAT, CDR2 FQNNGV. Trimming left V 2 bases short and J 3 bases short, with 7 bases between. This CDR3 is CASSLMAANEKLFF. The CDR3 DNA follows: TGTGCCAGCAGCTTAATGGCGGCTAATGAAAAACTGTTTTTT. Full variable domain (remainder filled in from reference TRBV11-2 and TRBJ1-4): EAGVAQSPRYKIIEKRQSVAFWCNPISGHATLYWYQQILGQGPKLLIQFQNNGVVDDSQLPKDRFSAERLKGVDSTLKIQPAKLEDSAVYLCASSLMAANEKLFFGSGTQLSVL.

The table lists this clone with a few counts. J is TRBJ2-5 and V is TRBV7-2; D is uncertain. Trimming shortened V by 3 bases and J by 5 bases, and 7 bases separated the two germline ends. Germline CDR1 is SGHTA and CDR2 is FQGNSA. The CDR3 covers 12 residues. The CDR3 sequence is CASSFPRETQYF. The DNA of the CDR3 is TGTGCCAGCAGCTTCCCCAGGGAGACCCAGTACTTC.

V is TRBV7-8 and J is TRBJ2-3, with 9 bases lining up with TRBD2. Germline V gene sequence: CDR1 SGHVS, CDR2 FQNEAQ. The CDR3 sequence is 13 residues long. The J segment lost 6 bases and the V segment lost 5 bases, leaving 3 bases of the junction unmatched. CDR3 DNA: TGTGCCAGCAGCGGGACTAGCAAGGATACGCAGTATTTT. Translated, it gives CASSGTSKDTQYF. Full variable domain (remainder filled in from reference TRBV7-8 and TRBJ2-3): GAGVSQSPRYKVAKRGQDVALRCDPISGHVSLFWYQQALGQGPEFLTYFQNEAQLDKSGLPSDRFFAERPEGSVSTLKIQRTQQEDSAVYLCASSGTSKDTQYFGPGTRLTVL.

The chain carries TRBV4-1 and TRBJ2-7; the D gene is possibly TRBD2 (5 bases). V was cut by 3 bases and J by 6 bases, with 12 bases left in between. CDR1 and CDR2 from the germline V gene are MGHRA and YSYEKL. CDR3 length: 13 residues. Here the CDR3 DNA reads TGCGCCAGCAGCCAGCAGGCCCGGGGCGAGCAGTACTTC. Translated: CASSQQARGEQYF.

V and J are TRBV7-9 and TRBJ2-4, with 8 bases lining up with TRBD1. Germline CDR1 and CDR2: SEHNR and FQNEAQ (reference sequence). The J segment lost 1 base and the V segment lost 4 bases, leaving 6 bases of the junction unmatched. The CDR3 is 16 amino acids. This chain's CDR3 is CASSSDRGLAKNIQYF. The CDR3 region has the DNA TGTGCCAGCAGCTCCGACAGGGGACTTGCCAAAAACATTCAGTACTTC. Filled out from reference TRBV7-9 and TRBJ2-4, the complete variable domain reads DTGVSQNPRHKITKRGQNVTFRCDPISEHNRLYWYRQTLGQGPEFLTYFQNEAQLEKSRLLSDRFSAERPKGSFSTLEIQRTEQGDSAMYLCASSSDRGLAKNIQYFGAGTRLSVL.

This clone was seen only once. The rearrangement uses TRBV7-2 and TRBJ1-5, with 7 bases matching TRBD1. The CDR3 covers 15 residues. From germline, CDR1 is SGHTA and CDR2 FQGNSA. V dropped 5 bases and J dropped 5; count of bases not matched to a gene: 9. CDR3 DNA: TGTGCCAGCAGCCGAGGGGCTCAGGGGGATCAGCCCCAGCATTTT. Protein: CASSRGAQGDQPQHF.

The gene calls are TRBV7-8 and TRBJ2-1, with TRBD2 as a possible D gene (5 bases). The length of the CDR3 is 16 residues. Trimming removed 1 base at V and 5 bases at J, with 15 bases between. CDR1 and CDR2 (germline): SGHVS, FQNEAQ. CDR3 sequence (DNA): TGTGCCAGCAGCTTAGGAGGGCCGGTCCCCGACAATGAGCAGTTCTTC. Protein sequence: CASSLGGPVPDNEQFF.

The chain joins TRBV7-9 to TRBJ2-7; no reliable D call. The CDR3 runs 13 residues. Germline V gene data show CDR1 as SEHNR and CDR2 as FQNEAQ (reference sequence). Between the trimmed V and J ends, which lost 3 bases and 1 base, there was a span of 7 bases. The CDR3: CASSFGFSYEQYF. The CDR3 DNA reads as TGTGCCAGCAGCTTCGGGTTTTCCTACGAGCAGTACTTC.

The J gene is TRBJ2-5, the V gene TRBV25-1; 9 bases are shared with TRBD1. V was clipped by 4 bases and J by 7 bases; unmatched bases: 10. The CDR3 is 15 residues long. Germline CDR1 MGHDK, CDR2 SYGVNS. CDR3 sequence: CASSGVRDREWTQYF. CDR3 nucleotide sequence: TGTGCCAGCAGTGGGGTCCGGGACAGGGAATGGACCCAGTACTTC.

This clone was detected only once. The J gene is TRBJ1-1, the V gene TRBV30; D is unresolved. The CDR3 consists of 14 residues. Germline CDR1 and CDR2: GTSNPN and SVGIG (reference sequence). V gave up 0 bases and J gave up 3 bases, with 11 bases separating them. CDR3 in DNA: TGTGCCTGGAGTGTACTGACGGGTTACACTGAAGCTTTCTTT. It is translated as CAWSVLTGYTEAFF. The full variable domain, with the rest looked up from reference TRBV30 and TRBJ1-1, is SQTIHQWPATLVQPVGSPLSLECTVEGTSNPNLYWYRQAAGRGLQLLFYSVGIGQISSEVPQNLSASRPQDRQFILSSKKLLLSDSGFYLCAWSVLTGYTEAFFGQGTRLTVV.

The V and J genes are TRBV30 and TRBJ2-7, with 10 bases lining up with TRBD2. This CDR3 is 18 amino acids long. Germline V CDR1 and CDR2: GTSNPN, SVGIG (reference sequence). V gave up 2 bases and J gave up 2 bases; unmatched junction bases: 15. The CDR3, as DNA: TGTGCCTGGAGTCCCTTGACCCTTACTAGCGGGGCGACCTACGAGCAGTACTTC. Protein sequence: CAWSPLTLTSGATYEQYF.

This chain joins TRBV7-2 and TRBJ1-3; D remains unclear. V lost 1 base and J 2 bases, leaving 9 bases between the germline ends. Germline V lookup: CDR1 SGHTA, CDR2 FQGNSA. The CDR3 loop spans 15 amino acids. The CDR3 loop is CASSLVAGAGNTIYF. DNA of the CDR3: TGTGCCAGCAGCTTAGTTGCCGGGGCTGGAAACACCATATATTTT.

The CDR3 loop reads CASSQSSGTGEETQYF. In nucleotides, the CDR3 is TGCGCCAGCAGTCAATCTTCAGGGACAGGGGAAGAGACCCAGTACTTC. The chain links TRBV23-1 to TRBJ2-5; 10 bases map to TRBD1. TRBV23-1 is given ORF status, its function remaining uncertain. The CDR3 is 16 residues long. The J segment lost 3 bases and the V segment lost 0 bases, leaving 4 bases of the junction unmatched.

This rearrangement joins TRBV19 to TRBJ1-1, with D uncertain. Germline assignment: CDR1 LNHDA and CDR2 SQIVND (reference sequence). V lost 6 bases, J lost 0 bases, and 11 bases lay in between. There are 14 residues in the CDR3. As DNA, the CDR3 is TGTGCCAGTAGCCTGAGTTTAGTGAACACTGAAGCTTTCTTT. Amino acid sequence: CASSLSLVNTEAFF.

This CDR3 reads CASSKGLDTDTQYF. The DNA for the CDR3 is TGTGCCAGCAGCAAAGGACTAGACACAGATACGCAGTATTTT. The chain has TRBV6-4 and TRBJ2-3, with TRBD2 identical over 7 bases. Looked up from germline, CDR1 is MRHNA and CDR2 is SNTAGT. The V gene end was trimmed by 6 bases and the J gene end by 2 bases; junction bases not matched to a gene: 5. The CDR3 covers 14 residues.